This passage covers 28 T cell receptor beta chains from one sample sequenced in a study of beta chain features in type 1 diabetes. Sequenced material consisted of expressed TCRB transcripts (all of the isolated RNA was reverse transcribed). TCRdb's table, derived via immunoSEQ multiplex PCR, lists solely in-frame clones and lacks some. The sample lists fewer than 550,000 clones; approximately 10% were seen once. The sequencing sample was made of naive CD4+ T cells from blood. These receptors were taken from a woman aged 18-29 years in good health.

This clone has just a few counts. This sequence joins TRBV29-1 and TRBJ1-4, with TRBD1 matching 7 bases. After removal of 7 bases from V and 3 bases from J, the junction contained 8 bases not matched to a gene. The CDR3 runs to 14 residues. Germline V gives CDR1 SQVTM, CDR2 ANQGSEA. As DNA, the CDR3 is TGCAGCGCACGACCGGGACAGCCTAATGAAAAACTGTTTTTT. It yields the protein CSARPGQPNEKLFF.

This clone was counted a few times. CDR3 DNA sequence: TGTGCCAGCAGCTTGGCAGGGGCCGGCTACGAGCAGTACTTC. Residues: CASSLAGAGYEQYF. The gene calls are TRBV7-9 and TRBJ2-7; the D gene is possibly TRBD1 (6 bases). Germline V gene data show CDR1 as SEHNR and CDR2 as FQNEAQ (reference sequence). With 3 bases removed from V and 3 bases from J, the gap between germline ends came to 12 bases. CDR3 length: 14 amino acids. Filled out from reference TRBV7-9 and TRBJ2-7, the complete variable domain reads DTGVSQNPRHKITKRGQNVTFRCDPISEHNRLYWYRQTLGQGPEFLTYFQNEAQLEKSRLLSDRFSAERPKGSFSTLEIQRTEQGDSAMYLCASSLAGAGYEQYFGPGTRLTVT.

This sequence joins TRBV5-1 and TRBJ2-3; D gene unclear. V lost 0 bases and J 1 base, leaving 9 bases between the germline ends. CDR1 is SGHRS and CDR2 is YFSETQ in the germline V gene. This CDR3 has 15 residues. CDR3 loop: CASSLAAARTDTQYF. The CDR3 bases are TGCGCCAGCAGCTTGGCTGCAGCTCGCACAGATACGCAGTATTTT.

The V gene is TRBV7-2, the J gene TRBJ2-5; D gene ambiguous. The V gene's germline CDR1 is SGHTA and CDR2 FQGNSA. Trimming took off 4 bases at V and 5 bases at J, with 20 bases between the two ends. The CDR3 covers 16 residues. The CDR3 sequence: CASSSGEWRYEETQYF. CDR3 nucleotide sequence: TGTGCCAGCAGCTCCGGAGAGTGGCGGTATGAGGAGACCCAGTACTTC.

V is TRBV6-6 and J is TRBJ2-1; possibly TRBD2 for D (6 bases). CDR1 and CDR2 (germline): MNHNY, SVGAGI (reference sequence). The CDR3 is made up of 15 amino acids. The V end was cut by 7 bases, the J end by 3 bases, with 16 bases between. CDR3: CASIRGGTSYNEQFF. In DNA form, the CDR3 reads TGTGCCAGCATAAGGGGCGGGACCAGCTACAATGAGCAGTTCTTC.

The rearrangement links TRBV7-9 to TRBJ1-6; possible D gene TRBD1, 5 bases. V gave up 5 bases and J gave up 5 bases, with 13 bases separating them. Germline CDR1 reads SEHNR; CDR2 reads FQNEAQ (reference sequence). The length of the CDR3 is 15 residues. The CDR3 nucleotides read TGTGCCAGCAGCCCAAGACAGCACAATAATTCACCCCTCCACTTT. This codes for CASSPRQHNNSPLHF.

This clone has just a few counts. The chain employs TRBV5-1 and TRBJ2-5, with 10 nucleotides matching TRBD2. Per germline, CDR1 SGHRS and CDR2 YFSETQ. The J segment lost 5 bases and the V segment lost 0 bases, leaving 1 base of the junction unmatched. This CDR3 is 14 amino acids long. The CDR3 DNA sequence: TGCGCCAGCAGCTTGGCTAGCGGGGGTGAGACCCAGTACTTC. This encodes CASSLASGGETQYF.

Remarks on this clone: A junction boundary mismatches the germline segment, possibly from a read error. The CDR3 coding sequence is TGTGCCAGCATCTTGGGAGATACGCAGTATTTT. Translated, it gives CASILGDTQYF. This chain joins TRBV5-4 and TRBJ2-3; the D is unclear. This CDR3 spans 11 amino acids. CDR1 is SGHNT, CDR2 YYREEE, per germline (reference sequence).

V and J are TRBV15 and TRBJ2-3; TRBD2 matches at 7 bases. V lost 1 base and J lost 2; bases outside the gene matches: 3. The CDR3 has 15 residues. CDR1 is LNHNV, CDR2 YYDKDF, per germline (reference sequence). The DNA of the CDR3 is TGTGCCACCAGCAGAGGGGGACTAACCACAGATACGCAGTATTTT. It is translated as CATSRGGLTTDTQYF.

This clone has just a few counts. The chain is built from TRBV14 and TRBJ2-1; 11 bases are shared with TRBD2. The CDR3 sequence is 14 residues long. J lost 10 bases, V lost 4 bases, and 6 bases had no gene match. Germline V CDR1 and CDR2: SGHDN, FVKESK. The CDR3 DNA is TGTGCCAGCAGCCGAAAACTAGCGGGGGACGAGCAGTTCTTC. Amino acids: CASSRKLAGDEQFF.

The chain links TRBV7-2 to TRBJ1-6; tentatively, D is TRBD1 (5 bases). Germline lookup yields CDR1 SGHTA and CDR2 FQGNSA. This CDR3 is 14 amino acids long. The V end lost 2 bases, the J end lost 7 bases, and 9 bases lay between the germline ends. This CDR3 is CASSLLGLNSPLHF. CDR3 coding DNA: TGTGCCAGCAGCTTACTGGGACTCAATTCACCCCTCCACTTT.

This clone appeared a few times. The chain recombines TRBV29-1 with TRBJ1-1, with 9 bases aligning to TRBD1. V gave up 7 bases and J gave up 3 bases; unmatched junction bases: 3. The CDR3 covers 12 residues. The germline V gene encodes CDR1 SQVTM and CDR2 ANQGSEA. CDR3 protein: CSATGGYTEAFF. The CDR3 DNA reads as TGCAGCGCGACAGGGGGATACACTGAAGCTTTCTTT.

The J gene is TRBJ2-1, the V gene TRBV7-9; 7 positions match TRBD1. There are 17 residues in the CDR3. The junction had 10 bases not matched to a gene; V was cut back by 5 bases and J by 0 bases. Per germline, CDR1 SEHNR and CDR2 FQNEAQ (reference sequence). The CDR3 nucleotides are TGTGCCAGCAGCCCTCGACAGGGACGGGGCTCCTACAATGAGCAGTTCTTC. Its protein is CASSPRQGRGSYNEQFF.

A note on this clone: Distinct nucleotide sequences in the sample also encode this CDR3. The chain joins TRBV7-2 to TRBJ2-6, with 7 bases matching TRBD2. V gave up 5 bases and J gave up 2 bases; unmatched junction bases: 0. The germline V gene encodes CDR1 SGHTA and CDR2 FQGNSA. This CDR3 contains 14 residues. The CDR3 here is CASSRGAGANVLTF. For the CDR3, the DNA is TGTGCCAGCAGCCGGGGGGCTGGGGCCAACGTCCTGACTTTC.

A note on this clone: Different DNA sequences within this sample yield the same CDR3. The CDR3 reads CASSFTGTTDTQYF. CDR3 DNA: TGTGCCAGCAGCTTTACAGGGACCACAGATACGCAGTATTTT. The gene calls are TRBV7-2 and TRBJ2-3; D perhaps matches TRBD1 (6 bases). This CDR3 contains 14 residues. Germline V gene sequence: CDR1 SGHTA, CDR2 FQGNSA. With 3 bases removed from V and 2 bases from J, the gap between germline ends came to 9 bases.

The J gene is TRBJ2-3, the V gene TRBV7-8, with TRBD2 matching over 10 bases. Per the germline V gene, CDR1 is SGHVS and CDR2 is FQNEAQ. This CDR3 has 15 residues. Losses at the gene ends were 5 bases for V and 5 bases for J; bases not matched to a gene: 7. The CDR3 DNA reads TGTGCCAGCAGCCCAAAGCGGGGGGGCCAAGATACGCAGTATTTT. Translated: CASSPKRGGQDTQYF.

This clone was detected only a few times. This sequence joins TRBV29-1 and TRBJ2-5; D is perhaps TRBD2 (7 bases). Per the germline V gene, CDR1 is SQVTM and CDR2 is ANQGSEA. V lost 4 bases and J lost 5, with 14 bases in between. CDR3 length: 13 amino acids. CDR3 in amino acids: CSVARGAGETQYF. CDR3 nucleotides: TGCAGCGTTGCACGGGGGGCTGGGGAGACCCAGTACTTC.

J is TRBJ1-6 and V is TRBV5-1, with TRBD1 as a possible D gene (6 bases). Germline CDR1 is SGHRS and CDR2 is YFSETQ. The V and J ends lost 9 bases and 7 bases respectively, with 20 bases between them. The CDR3 loop spans 15 amino acids. Here the CDR3 DNA reads TGCGCCACCCGCCGAGGGGGTATCCAGAATTCACCCCTCCACTTT. Translation gives CATRRGGIQNSPLHF.

This clone has ten or more counts. The CDR3 reads CASSYGAYRTQYF. The CDR3 region has the DNA TGTGCCAGCAGTTATGGGGCCTACCGGACCCAGTACTTC. The chain recombines TRBV6-6 with TRBJ2-5; D is perhaps TRBD1 (5 bases). The V and J ends lost 3 bases and 7 bases respectively, with 12 bases between them. This CDR3 has 13 residues. CDR1 is MNHNY, CDR2 SVGAGI, per germline (reference sequence).

This clone turned up a few times. CDR3 loop: CASSTPFQRGGENYNEQFF. CDR3 nucleotides: TGTGCCAGCAGCACCCCCTTCCAGCGGGGGGGCGAAAACTACAATGAGCAGTTCTTC. The chain recombines TRBV7-2 with TRBJ2-1, with 10 bases fitting TRBD2. The V gene's germline CDR1 is SGHTA and CDR2 FQGNSA. V lost 5 bases and J lost 3; bases outside the gene matches: 16. This CDR3 is 19 amino acids long.

V is TRBV28 and J is TRBJ1-2; the D is unclear. From germline, CDR1 is MDHEN and CDR2 SYDVKM. This CDR3 contains 13 residues. V was pared by 4 bases and J by 5 bases, with 11 bases between. CDR3 residues: CASSSSTLYGYTF. The CDR3 coding sequence is TGTGCCAGCAGTTCCTCGACCCTTTATGGCTACACCTTC.

This clone has only one observation. The DNA for the CDR3 is TGTGCCAGCAGTACCAGGCCGTCCTACAATGAGCAGTTCTTC. Translated: CASSTRPSYNEQFF. The V gene is TRBV25-1, the J gene TRBJ2-1; D gene ambiguous. Trimming pared 5 bases from V and 1 base from J, leaving 9 bases between. The CDR3 is 14 residues long. The germline gives CDR1 MGHDK, CDR2 SYGVNS.

In its sample, this clone was seen a few times. The V call is TRBV4-1, the J call TRBJ2-7, with 9 bases fitting TRBD1. This CDR3 region has 16 residues. In germline, CDR1 is MGHRA, CDR2 YSYEKL. The junction had 5 bases not matched to a gene; V was cut back by 0 bases and J by 2 bases. CDR3 nucleotides: TGCGCCAGCAGCCAAGATTCCCGGGACAGGGCCTACGAGCAGTACTTC. Its translation: CASSQDSRDRAYEQYF.

This clone was seen more than once but under ten times. The chain is built from TRBV30 and TRBJ2-2; the D is unclear. Trimming stripped 7 bases from V and 2 bases from J, with 5 bases between. The CDR3 consists of 11 residues. Per germline, CDR1 GTSNPN and CDR2 SVGIG (reference sequence). For the CDR3, the DNA is TGTGCCTCTTCAAACACCGGGGAGCTGTTTTTT. Its translation: CASSNTGELFF.

A few counts support this clone. The rearrangement joins TRBV29-1 to TRBJ2-5; tentative D call: TRBD1 (6 bases). CDR1 SQVTM and CDR2 ANQGSEA come from the germline V gene. V gave up 4 bases and J gave up 5 bases, with 11 bases separating them. The CDR3 has 12 residues. Written as DNA, the CDR3 is TGCAGCGTTGCAGGGGCCCGGGAGACCCAGTACTTC. Its translation is CSVAGARETQYF.

The gene calls are TRBV2 and TRBJ2-5; TRBD2 is a possible D gene (6 bases). Germline values: CDR1 SNHLY, CDR2 FYNNEI. Trimming removed 4 bases from V and 5 bases from J, with 11 bases in between. This CDR3 region has 13 residues. This chain's CDR3 is CASSGLVGETQYF. CDR3 DNA sequence: TGTGCCAGCAGTGGACTAGTCGGTGAGACCCAGTACTTC.

This clone was recorded a few times. The chain links TRBV4-3 to TRBJ2-7; D unclear. CDR1 is LGHNA, CDR2 YSLEER, per germline. Trimming took off 1 base at V and 1 base at J, with 14 bases between the two ends. This CDR3 is built from 16 residues. The CDR3 coding sequence is TGCGCCAGCAGCCAAGTACCGCGCCAGGCGTCCTACGAGCAGTACGTC. Its protein product is CASSQVPRQASYEQYV.

A few counts support this clone. This CDR3 reads CASSFEVSRTTVRLYNEQFF. Here the CDR3 DNA reads TGCGCCAGCAGCTTTGAAGTCAGTAGGACTACAGTCCGACTCTACAATGAGCAGTTCTTC. The J gene is TRBJ2-1, the V gene TRBV5-1, with D possibly matching TRBD2 (6 bases). There are 20 residues in the CDR3. V dropped 2 bases and J dropped 3 bases, with 27 bases sitting between them. Germline assignment: CDR1 SGHRS and CDR2 YFSETQ.